The rows below give T cell receptor beta chains drawn from one sample of a study of molecular identifiers for immune sequencing clone quantification. One entry per CDR3 protein, called by TCRdb with MiXCR from the PCR reads. The profile shows 490,000 or so distinct CDR3 sequences, around 23% of them singletons. Sequencing used naive CD8+ T cells from blood, with Jurkat cell RNA spiked in. These receptors came from a human donor in good health. Some libraries in this study had Jurkat cell RNA spiked in. CDR3s leave out the opening cysteine and the closing phenylalanine or tryptophan. The D gene is left open where the match is weak.

>TRBJ1-6|TRBV7-6|TRBD1
ASSLVRDRDNSPLH
>TRBJ2-7|TRBV11-2|NA
TSSLGPRGIEQY
>TRBJ2-5|TRBV7-8|NA
ASSLAGPRETQY
>TRBJ2-2|TRBV12-3/TRBV12-4|NA
ASSLLGGGGMTTGELF
>TRBJ2-3|TRBV20-1|TRBD2
SANDWEGMTDPQY
>TRBJ2-5|TRBV27|TRBD1
ASSLSGQGAGETQY
>TRBJ1-2|TRBV6-6|NA
ASKQGLYGYT
>TRBJ1-1|TRBV19|NA
ASSNAGAPNTEAF
>TRBJ1-1|TRBV20-1|NA
SAREVTANTEAF
>TRBJ2-5|TRBV11-2|TRBD2
ASSPGGGASLETQY